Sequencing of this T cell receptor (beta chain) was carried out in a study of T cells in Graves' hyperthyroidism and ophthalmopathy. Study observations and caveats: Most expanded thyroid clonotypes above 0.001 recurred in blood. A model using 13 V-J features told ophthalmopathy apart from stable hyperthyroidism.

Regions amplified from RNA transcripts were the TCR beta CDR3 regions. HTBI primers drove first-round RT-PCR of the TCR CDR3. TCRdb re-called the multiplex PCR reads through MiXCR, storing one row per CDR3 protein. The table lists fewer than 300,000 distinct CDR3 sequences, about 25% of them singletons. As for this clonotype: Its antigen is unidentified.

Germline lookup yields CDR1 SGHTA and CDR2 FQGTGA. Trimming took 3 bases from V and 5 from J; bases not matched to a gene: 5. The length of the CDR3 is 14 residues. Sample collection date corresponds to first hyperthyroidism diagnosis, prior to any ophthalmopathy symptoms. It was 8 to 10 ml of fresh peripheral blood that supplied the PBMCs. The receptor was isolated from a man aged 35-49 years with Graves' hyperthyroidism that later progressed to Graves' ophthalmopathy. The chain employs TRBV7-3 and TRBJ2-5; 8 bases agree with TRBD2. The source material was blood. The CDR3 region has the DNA TGTGCCAGCAGCTTGAGCGGGAGATGGGAGACCCAGTACTTC. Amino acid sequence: CASSLSGRWETQYF.